Below are 14 T cell receptor beta chains sequenced from a single sample in a study of a mutant IDH1 vaccine in newly diagnosed glioma (dated by TCRdb to about 2021). What the time point label conveys for this sample: week 35, safety follow-up. Every vaccine dose consisted of 300 ug of a 20-mer mutant IDH1 peptide in Montanide, administered subcutaneously together with topical imiquimod. No antigen has been assigned to these receptors. Libraries were built with the immunoSEQ multiplex PCR assay. TCRdb carries this immuneACCESS record with in-frame sequences only. Its versions omit some clonotypes, under half of them owing to an unresolved V gene in the studies checked, with the rest unexplained. Across this sample there are some 30,000 clones, with around four fifths seen only once. Around 10% of the sample is in the top ten clones. This specimen consisted of PBMCs, obtained from a glioma patient whose treatment included an IDH1 peptide vaccine. The receptors were sampled from a woman between 35 and 50 years old with glioma.

This clone was counted a few times. The rearrangement links TRBV18 to TRBJ1-6; D uncertain. Germline values: CDR1 KGHSH, CDR2 LQKENI. Trimming shortened V by 3 bases and J by 0 bases, and 9 bases separated the two germline ends. The CDR3 extends over 16 amino acids. CDR3 in amino acids: CASSPLRGSYNSPLHF. Here the CDR3 DNA reads TGTGCCAGCTCACCCCTGAGAGGCTCCTATAATTCACCCCTCCACTTT.

This chain's CDR3 is CASSVGTGAFEKLFF. CDR3 DNA sequence: TGTGCCAGCAGCGTCGGGACAGGGGCCTTCGAAAAACTGTTTTTT. The chain recombines TRBV7-2 with TRBJ1-4, with 10 bases identical to TRBD1. This CDR3 region has 15 residues. The germline gives CDR1 SGHTA, CDR2 FQGNSA. V was pared by 5 bases and J by 8 bases, with 8 bases of the junction left unmatched.

The chain uses TRBV7-6 and TRBJ1-1; no clear D gene. The CDR3 is 13 residues long. Deletions cut 5 bases from V and 0 bases from J, with 7 bases between. CDR1 SGHVS and CDR2 FNYEAQ come from the germline V gene. CDR3 residues: CASSADLNTEAFF. The CDR3 DNA reads as TGTGCCAGCAGCGCTGACCTGAACACTGAAGCTTTCTTT.

J is TRBJ2-1 and V is TRBV19; D tentatively reads TRBD1 or TRBD2 (5 bases each). The CDR3 is 14 residues long. CDR1 and CDR2 (germline): LNHDA, SQIVND (reference sequence). Trimming removed 10 bases at V and 3 bases at J, with 16 bases between. The CDR3 coding sequence is TGTGCCACCAAGCCGGGACGGGACTACAATGAGCAGTTCTTC. Translating gives CATKPGRDYNEQFF.

This clone was seen more than once but under ten times. The chain employs TRBV19 and TRBJ2-1; 7 positions match TRBD2. The CDR3 has 16 amino acids. Germline V gene data show CDR1 as LNHDA and CDR2 as SQIVND (reference sequence). Trimming at V came to 0 bases and at J to 7 bases, leaving 9 bases not matched to a gene. CDR3 protein: CASSIDSGGSGNEQFF. CDR3 in DNA: TGTGCCAGTAGTATAGATTCGGGGGGTAGTGGAAATGAGCAGTTCTTC.

This clone occurred a few times. J is TRBJ1-1 and V is TRBV14, with D maybe TRBD1 (6 bases). V was trimmed by 1 base and J by 3 bases, leaving 21 bases between them. The CDR3 length is 18 residues. The germline CDR1 and CDR2 sequences are SGHDN and FVKESK. CDR3 region: CASSQGFRGYASDTEAFF. Here the CDR3 DNA reads TGTGCCAGCAGCCAAGGTTTCAGGGGTTATGCATCGGACACTGAAGCTTTCTTT. The complete variable domain, with remaining parts taken from reference TRBV14 and TRBJ1-1, reads EAGVTQFPSHSVIEKGQTVTLRCDPISGHDNLYWYRRVMGKEIKFLLHFVKESKQDESGMPNNRFLAERTGGTYSTLKVQPAELEDSGVYFCASSQGFRGYASDTEAFFGQGTRLTVV.

V gene TRBV30 combines with J gene TRBJ1-2; D gene ambiguous. CDR3 length equals 11 residues. V was trimmed by 2 bases and J by 7 bases, leaving 8 bases between them. Germline-derived CDR1 and CDR2 are GTSNPN and SVGIG (reference sequence). CDR3 nucleotide sequence: TGTGCCTGGAGTCCGTACTCTGGCTACACCTTC. The encoded protein is CAWSPYSGYTF.

The gene calls are TRBV7-9 and TRBJ2-7, with no clear D. This CDR3 is 12 amino acids long. The ends were cut back, 3 bases at V and 0 bases at J, with 3 bases in the middle. Germline V gene lookup returns CDR1 SEHNR and CDR2 FQNEAQ (reference sequence). Written as DNA, the CDR3 is TGTGCCAGCAGCTTGTTCTCCTACGAGCAGTACTTC. The encoded protein is CASSLFSYEQYF. Complete variable domain (other parts from reference TRBV7-9 and TRBJ2-7): DTGVSQNPRHKITKRGQNVTFRCDPISEHNRLYWYRQTLGQGPEFLTYFQNEAQLEKSRLLSDRFSAERPKGSFSTLEIQRTEQGDSAMYLCASSLFSYEQYFGPGTRLTVT.

DNA of the CDR3: TGTGCCAGCAGTGACCCTGCCACAGATACGCAGTATTTT. Translating gives CASSDPATDTQYF. This chain links TRBV6-1 with TRBJ2-3, with D uncertain. V was pared by 3 bases and J by 2 bases, with 6 bases between. Germline values: CDR1 MNHNS, CDR2 SASEGT. The CDR3 contains 13 residues.

This sequence joins TRBV5-1 and TRBJ1-2; 8 bases are shared with TRBD1. Per germline, CDR1 SGHRS and CDR2 YFSETQ. CDR3 size: 14 residues. J was trimmed by 2 bases and V by 1 base; bases with no gene match: 1. This CDR3 is CASSLRQGNYGYTF. The CDR3 DNA sequence: TGCGCCAGCAGCTTGCGACAGGGGAACTATGGCTACACCTTC.

In its sample, this clone was seen a few times. The chain uses TRBV27 and TRBJ1-5, with 7 bases identical to TRBD1. The V gene end was trimmed by 5 bases and the J gene end by 0 bases; junction bases not matched to a gene: 19. CDR3 length equals 20 residues. Per the germline V gene, CDR1 is MNHEY and CDR2 is SMNVEV (reference sequence). CDR3 residues: CASSPQPAATGVYSNQPQHF. The CDR3 nucleotides read TGTGCCAGCAGTCCCCAACCGGCCGCTACAGGGGTGTATAGCAATCAGCCCCAGCATTTT.

The V call is TRBV23-1, the J call TRBJ2-5; tentatively, D is TRBD1 (6 bases). TRBV23-1 is recorded as an ORF, its role being uncertain. The CDR3 covers 13 residues. Trimming cost V 2 bases and J 9 bases, with 13 bases left between them. The CDR3 loop reads CASSQQGQWAQYF. In nucleotides, the CDR3 is TGCGCCAGCAGTCAACAGGGACAATGGGCCCAGTACTTC.

CDR3 nucleotides: TGTGCCAGCAGCTCGGATCCGACCTACGAGCAGTACTTC. It is translated as CASSSDPTYEQYF. The rearrangement links TRBV7-9 to TRBJ2-7, with no clear D. Trimming stripped 4 bases from V and 2 bases from J, with 9 bases between. The length of the CDR3 is 13 residues. Germline CDR1 is SEHNR and CDR2 is FQNEAQ (reference sequence).

This clone was seen more than once but under ten times. The chain joins TRBV6-6 to TRBJ1-1; a weak D match, TRBD1 (5 bases). V lost 6 bases to trimming and J lost 0 bases, with 17 bases between them. The CDR3 has 16 amino acids. Germline values: CDR1 MNHNY, CDR2 SVGAGI (reference sequence). The CDR3 loop is CASSQGTLGMNTEAFF. The DNA of the CDR3 is TGTGCCAGCAGCCAAGGGACGCTCGGTATGAACACTGAAGCTTTCTTT.